This T cell receptor (beta chain) was profiled in a study of T cells after yellow fever vaccination. On the study more broadly: Preparation used SMART-Seq v4 Ultra Low Input for the low-cell-number fractions.

This clonotype has only a few counts. One entry per CDR3 protein, called by TCRdb with MiXCR from the 5' RACE reads. The sample carries 300,000 to 400,000 distinct CDR3 sequences, around 3.9% recorded once. V was clipped by 3 bases and J by 1 base, with 11 bases between them. CDR3 length: 14 amino acids. CDR1 and CDR2 (germline): SGHRS, YFSETQ. The origin of this receptor is a man younger than 35 who received the YFV17D yellow fever vaccine. The material sequenced was PBMCs, taken 5 days after the yellow fever booster vaccination. The rearrangement joins TRBV5-1 to TRBJ2-7, with unresolved D. CDR3 sequence: CASSWAGGSYEQYF. Here the CDR3 DNA reads TGCGCCAGCAGCTGGGCCGGTGGTTCCTACGAGCAGTACTTC.